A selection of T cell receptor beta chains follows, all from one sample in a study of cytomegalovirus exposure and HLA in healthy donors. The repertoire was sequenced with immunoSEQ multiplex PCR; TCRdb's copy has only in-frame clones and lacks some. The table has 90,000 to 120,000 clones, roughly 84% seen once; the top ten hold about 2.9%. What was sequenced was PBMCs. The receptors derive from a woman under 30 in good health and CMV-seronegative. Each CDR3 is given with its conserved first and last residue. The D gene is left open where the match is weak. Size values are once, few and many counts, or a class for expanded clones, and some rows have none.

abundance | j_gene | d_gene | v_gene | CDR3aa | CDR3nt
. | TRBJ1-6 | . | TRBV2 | CASLRGLSNNSPLHF | TGTGCCAGCTTGCGGGGACTCTCTAATAATTCACCCCTCCACTTT
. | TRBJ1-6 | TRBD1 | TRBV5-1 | CASSTQGATNSPLHF | TGCGCCAGCAGCACCCAGGGGGCGACTAATTCACCCCTCCACTTT
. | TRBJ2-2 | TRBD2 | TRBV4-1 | CASSGPAGGPGELFF | TGCGCCAGCAGCGGTCCAGCGGGGGGGCCCGGGGAGCTGTTTTTT
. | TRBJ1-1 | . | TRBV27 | CASSLAAGLNTEAFF | TGTGCCAGCAGTTTAGCCGCAGGGCTGAACACTGAAGCTTTCTTT
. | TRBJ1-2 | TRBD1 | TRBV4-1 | CASSQDRGPRAYGYTF | TGCGCCAGCAGCCAAGACAGGGGGCCGAGGGCCTATGGCTACACCTTC
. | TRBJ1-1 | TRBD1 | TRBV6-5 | CASSLTGDTEAFF | TGTGCCAGCAGTTTGACAGGGGACACTGAAGCTTTCTTT
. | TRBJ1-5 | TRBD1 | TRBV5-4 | CASSLSDRGRDQPQHF | TGTGCCAGCAGCTTGAGCGATAGGGGGCGCGATCAGCCCCAGCATTTT
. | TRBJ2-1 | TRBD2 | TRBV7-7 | CASSLNSGGVNEQFF | TGTGCCAGCAGCTTAAACAGCGGGGGTGTCAATGAGCAGTTCTTC
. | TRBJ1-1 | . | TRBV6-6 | CASRHGGVPGEAFF | TGTGCCAGCAGGCACGGCGGGGTACCAGGGGAAGCTTTCTTT
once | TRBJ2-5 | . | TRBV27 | CASSFAGLIGETQYF | TGTGCCAGCAGTTTCGCGGGGTTAATTGGAGAGACCCAGTACTTC
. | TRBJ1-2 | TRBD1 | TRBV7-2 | CASSQRSTGGYGYTF | TGTGCCAGCAGCCAGCGGTCGACAGGGGGCTATGGCTACACCTTC
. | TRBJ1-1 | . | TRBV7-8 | CASSLGIDRMNTEAFF | TGTGCCAGCAGCTTAGGTATCGACAGGATGAACACTGAAGCTTTCTTT
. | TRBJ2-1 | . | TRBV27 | CASSGLKWGGRNEQFF | TGTGCCAGCAGTGGTCTAAAGTGGGGAGGCAGAAATGAGCAGTTCTTC
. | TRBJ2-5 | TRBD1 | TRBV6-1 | CASSEGGQPLTETQYF | TGTGCCAGCAGTGAAGGGGGACAGCCCCTGACGGAGACCCAGTACTTC